This T cell receptor beta chain was obtained from a study of blood T cell repertoires in COVID-19. Looking at the study overall: Some COVID-19 samples were acute and others convalescent; all came from the United States, Italy and Spain.

Original handling: Amplification of reference gene primers provided the estimated nucleated cell counts. TCRdb keeps only in-frame clones here, not all; method: immunoSEQ multiplex PCR. From that table come the V and J calls and clone size; the DNA was used to work out D and trimming. This table has some 97,000 clones, 65% to 90% appearing once. V dropped 5 bases and J dropped 4; count of bases not matched to a gene: 11. The V gene's germline CDR1 is SEHNR and CDR2 FQNEAQ (reference sequence). The length of the CDR3 is 15 residues. Sequencing was done on a sample of PBMCs or T cells enriched from blood (not recorded which). This TCR came from a woman aged 45 to 65 who had recovered from COVID-19. The chain employs TRBV7-9 and TRBJ2-7; TRBD1 matches 7 bases. CDR3 amino acids: CASSPGTVFGYEQYF. The CDR3 coding sequence is TGTGCCAGCAGCCCGGGGACAGTCTTTGGGTACGAGCAGTACTTC. Using reference TRBV7-9 and TRBJ2-7 for the parts outside the CDR3, the full variable domain is DTGVSQNPRHKITKRGQNVTFRCDPISEHNRLYWYRQTLGQGPEFLTYFQNEAQLEKSRLLSDRFSAERPKGSFSTLEIQRTEQGDSAMYLCASSPGTVFGYEQYFGPGTRLTVT.